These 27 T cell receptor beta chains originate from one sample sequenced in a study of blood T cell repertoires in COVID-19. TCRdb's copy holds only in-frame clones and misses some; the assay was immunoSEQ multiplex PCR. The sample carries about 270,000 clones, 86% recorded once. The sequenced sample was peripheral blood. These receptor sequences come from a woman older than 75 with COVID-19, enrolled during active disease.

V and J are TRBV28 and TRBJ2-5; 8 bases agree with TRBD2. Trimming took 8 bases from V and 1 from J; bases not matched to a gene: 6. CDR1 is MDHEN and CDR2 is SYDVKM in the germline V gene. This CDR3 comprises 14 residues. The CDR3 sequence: CASSELAAQETQYF. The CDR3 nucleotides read TGTGCCAGCTCTGAACTAGCGGCCCAAGAGACCCAGTACTTC.

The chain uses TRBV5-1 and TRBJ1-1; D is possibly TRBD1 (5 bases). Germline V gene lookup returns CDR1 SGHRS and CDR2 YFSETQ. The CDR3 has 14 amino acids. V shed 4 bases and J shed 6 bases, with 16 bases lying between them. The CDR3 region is CASSPLRGDPEAFF. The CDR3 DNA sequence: TGCGCCAGCAGCCCCCTTCGGGGGGACCCTGAAGCTTTCTTT.

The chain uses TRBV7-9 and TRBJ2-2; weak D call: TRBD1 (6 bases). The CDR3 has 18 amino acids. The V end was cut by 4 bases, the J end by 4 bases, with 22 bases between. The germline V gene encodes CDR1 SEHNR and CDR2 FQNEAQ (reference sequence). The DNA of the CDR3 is TGTGCCAGCAGCTATCGAGGGGGTCAGGCCGTGGGCACCGGGGAGCTGTTTTTT. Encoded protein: CASSYRGGQAVGTGELFF.

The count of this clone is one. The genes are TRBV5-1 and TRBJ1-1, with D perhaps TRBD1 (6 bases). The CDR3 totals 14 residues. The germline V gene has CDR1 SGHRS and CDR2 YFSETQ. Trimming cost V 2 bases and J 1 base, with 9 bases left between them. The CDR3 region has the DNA TGCGCCAGCAGCTTTGGGACACCGAACACTGAAGCTTTCTTT. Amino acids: CASSFGTPNTEAFF.

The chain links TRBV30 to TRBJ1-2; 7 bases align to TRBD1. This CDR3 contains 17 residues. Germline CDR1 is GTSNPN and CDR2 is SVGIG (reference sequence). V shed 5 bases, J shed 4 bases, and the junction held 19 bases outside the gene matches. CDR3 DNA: TGTGCCTGGGGGGTAGACAGGGAGACGGCTTTGATCTATGGCTACACCTTC. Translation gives CAWGVDRETALIYGYTF.

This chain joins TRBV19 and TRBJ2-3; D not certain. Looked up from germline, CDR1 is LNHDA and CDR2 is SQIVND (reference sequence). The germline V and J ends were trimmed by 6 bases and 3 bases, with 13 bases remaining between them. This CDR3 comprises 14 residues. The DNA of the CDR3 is TGTGCCAGTAGGGATAGCCGGAGAACAGATACGCAGTATTTT. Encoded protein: CASRDSRRTDTQYF.

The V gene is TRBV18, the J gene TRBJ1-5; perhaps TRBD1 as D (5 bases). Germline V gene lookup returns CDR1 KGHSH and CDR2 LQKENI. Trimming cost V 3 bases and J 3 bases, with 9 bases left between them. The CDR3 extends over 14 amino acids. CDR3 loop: CASSPTEANQPQHF. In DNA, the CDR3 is TGTGCCAGCTCACCGACAGAGGCCAATCAGCCCCAGCATTTT.

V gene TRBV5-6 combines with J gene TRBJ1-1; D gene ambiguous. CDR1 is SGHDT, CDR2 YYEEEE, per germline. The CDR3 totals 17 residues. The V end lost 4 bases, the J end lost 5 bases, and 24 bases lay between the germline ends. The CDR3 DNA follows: TGTGCCAGCAGCCAGACGAAAAGGGAGGCCTTAGAGACTGAAGCTTTCTTT. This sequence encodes CASSQTKREALETEAFF. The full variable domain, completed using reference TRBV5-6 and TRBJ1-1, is DAGVTQSPTHLIKTRGQQVTLRCSPKSGHDTVSWYQQALGQGPQFIFQYYEEEERQRGNFPDRFSGHQFPNYSSELNVNALLLGDSALYLCASSQTKREALETEAFFGQGTRLTVV.

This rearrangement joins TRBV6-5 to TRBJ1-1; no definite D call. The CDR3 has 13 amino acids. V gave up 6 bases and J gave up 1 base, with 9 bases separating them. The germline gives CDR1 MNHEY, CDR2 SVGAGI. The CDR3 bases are TGTGCCAGCAGGTTAGGAGGGAACACTGAAGCTTTCTTT. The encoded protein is CASRLGGNTEAFF.

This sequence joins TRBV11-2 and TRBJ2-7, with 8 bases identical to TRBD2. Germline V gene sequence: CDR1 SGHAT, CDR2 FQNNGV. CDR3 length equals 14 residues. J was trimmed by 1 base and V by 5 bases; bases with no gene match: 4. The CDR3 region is CASSPIAGSYEQYV. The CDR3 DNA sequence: TGTGCCAGCAGCCCTATAGCGGGGTCCTACGAGCAGTACGTC.

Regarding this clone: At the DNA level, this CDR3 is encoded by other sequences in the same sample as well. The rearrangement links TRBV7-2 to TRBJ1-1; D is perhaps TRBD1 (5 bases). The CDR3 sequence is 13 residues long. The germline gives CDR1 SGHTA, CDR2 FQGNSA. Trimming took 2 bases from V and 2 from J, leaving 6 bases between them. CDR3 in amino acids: CASSLRGNTEAFF. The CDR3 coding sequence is TGTGCCAGCAGCTTAAGGGGAAACACTGAAGCTTTCTTT.

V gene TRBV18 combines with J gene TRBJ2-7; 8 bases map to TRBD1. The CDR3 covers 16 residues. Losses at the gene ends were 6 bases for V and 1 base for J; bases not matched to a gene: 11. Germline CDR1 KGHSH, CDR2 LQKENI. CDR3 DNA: TGTGCCAGCTCGCGTCTACCGGGACAGGCGTCCTACGAGCAGTACTTC. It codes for CASSRLPGQASYEQYF.

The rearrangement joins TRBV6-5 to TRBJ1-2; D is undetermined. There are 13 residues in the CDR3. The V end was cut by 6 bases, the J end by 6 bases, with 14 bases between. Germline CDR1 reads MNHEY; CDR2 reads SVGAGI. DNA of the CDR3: TGTGCCAGCAGCCCATTCTTCGGGAATGGCTACACCTTC. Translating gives CASSPFFGNGYTF.

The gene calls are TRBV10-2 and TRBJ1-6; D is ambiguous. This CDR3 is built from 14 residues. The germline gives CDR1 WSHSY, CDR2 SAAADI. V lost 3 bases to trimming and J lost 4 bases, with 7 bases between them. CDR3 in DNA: TGCGCCAGCAGTGAAGACTTATATAATTCACCCCTCCACTTT. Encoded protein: CASSEDLYNSPLHF.

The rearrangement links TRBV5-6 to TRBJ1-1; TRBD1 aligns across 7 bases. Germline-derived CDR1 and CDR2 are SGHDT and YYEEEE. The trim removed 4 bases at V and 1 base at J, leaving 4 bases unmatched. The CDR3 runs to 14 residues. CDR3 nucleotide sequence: TGTGCCAGCAGCACGGGACAGCCGAACACTGAAGCTTTCTTT. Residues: CASSTGQPNTEAFF. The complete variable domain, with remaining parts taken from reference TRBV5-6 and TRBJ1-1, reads DAGVTQSPTHLIKTRGQQVTLRCSPKSGHDTVSWYQQALGQGPQFIFQYYEEEERQRGNFPDRFSGHQFPNYSSELNVNALLLGDSALYLCASSTGQPNTEAFFGQGTRLTVV.

This CDR3 is CASSKVRGARQPQHF. The DNA of the CDR3 is TGTGCCAGCAGCAAAGTCAGGGGGGCTAGGCAGCCCCAGCATTTT. The V and J genes are TRBV21-1 and TRBJ1-5; the table gives TRBD1 as D, unverified against the DNA. TRBV21-1 is described as a pseudogene. The CDR3 has 15 residues.

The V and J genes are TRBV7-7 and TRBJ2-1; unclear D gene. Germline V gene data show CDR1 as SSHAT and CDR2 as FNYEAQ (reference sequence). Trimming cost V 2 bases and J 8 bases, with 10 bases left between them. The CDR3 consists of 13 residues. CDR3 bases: TGTGCCAGCAGCTTATCGTATCAGGATGAGCAGTTCTTC. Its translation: CASSLSYQDEQFF. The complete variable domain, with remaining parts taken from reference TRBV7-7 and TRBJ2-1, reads GAGVSQSPRYKVTKRGQDVTLRCDPISSHATLYWYQQALGQGPEFLTYFNYEAQPDKSGLPSDRFSAERPEGSISTLTIQRTEQRDSAMYRCASSLSYQDEQFFGPGTRLTVL.

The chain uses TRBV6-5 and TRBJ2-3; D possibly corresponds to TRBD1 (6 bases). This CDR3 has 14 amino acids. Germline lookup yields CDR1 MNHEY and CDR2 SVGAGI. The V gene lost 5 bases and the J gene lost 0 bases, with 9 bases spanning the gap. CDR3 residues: CASSPQGSTDTQYF. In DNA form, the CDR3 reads TGTGCCAGCAGTCCTCAGGGGAGCACAGATACGCAGTATTTT.

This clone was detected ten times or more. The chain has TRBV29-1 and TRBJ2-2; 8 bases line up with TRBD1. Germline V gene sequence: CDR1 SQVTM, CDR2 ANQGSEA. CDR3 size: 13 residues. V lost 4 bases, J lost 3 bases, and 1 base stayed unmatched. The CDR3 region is CSVGRGHTGELFF. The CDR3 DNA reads TGCAGCGTTGGCAGGGGGCACACCGGGGAGCTGTTTTTT.

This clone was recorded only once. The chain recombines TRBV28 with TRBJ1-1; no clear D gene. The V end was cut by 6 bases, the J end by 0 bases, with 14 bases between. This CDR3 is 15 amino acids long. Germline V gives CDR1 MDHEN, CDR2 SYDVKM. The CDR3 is CASRLGTVMNTEAFF. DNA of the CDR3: TGTGCCAGCAGATTAGGTACGGTAATGAACACTGAAGCTTTCTTT.

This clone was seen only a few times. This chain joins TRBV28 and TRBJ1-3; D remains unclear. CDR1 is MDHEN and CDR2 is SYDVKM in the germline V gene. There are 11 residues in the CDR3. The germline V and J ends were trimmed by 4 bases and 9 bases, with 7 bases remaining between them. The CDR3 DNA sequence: TGTGCCAGCAGTTCACGGTCCACCATATATTTT. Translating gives CASSSRSTIYF.

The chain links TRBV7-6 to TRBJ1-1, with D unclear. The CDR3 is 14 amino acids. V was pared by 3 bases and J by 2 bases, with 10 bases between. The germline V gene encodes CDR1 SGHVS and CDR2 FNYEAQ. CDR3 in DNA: TGTGCCAGCAGCTTCGGACGGGGAAACACTGAAGCTTTCTTT. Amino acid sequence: CASSFGRGNTEAFF.

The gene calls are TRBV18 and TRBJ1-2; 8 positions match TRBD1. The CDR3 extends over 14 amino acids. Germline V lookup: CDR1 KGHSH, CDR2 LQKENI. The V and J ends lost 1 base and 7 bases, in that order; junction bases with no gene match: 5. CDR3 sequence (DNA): TGTGCCAGCTCACCACAGGGGCAGGGGGCTGGCTACACCTTC. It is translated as CASSPQGQGAGYTF. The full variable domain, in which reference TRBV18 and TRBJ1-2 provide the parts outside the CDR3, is NAGVMQNPRHLVRRRGQEARLRCSPMKGHSHVYWYRQLPEEGLKFMVYLQKENIIDESGMPKERFSAEFPKEGPSILRIQQVVRGDSAAYFCASSPQGQGAGYTFGSGTRLTVV.

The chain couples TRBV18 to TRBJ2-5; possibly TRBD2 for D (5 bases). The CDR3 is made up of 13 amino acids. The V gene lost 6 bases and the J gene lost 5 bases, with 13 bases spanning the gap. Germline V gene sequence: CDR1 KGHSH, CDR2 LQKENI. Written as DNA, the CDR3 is TGTGCCAGCTCCCGCCTAGCAAGGGAGACCCAGTACTTC. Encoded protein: CASSRLARETQYF.

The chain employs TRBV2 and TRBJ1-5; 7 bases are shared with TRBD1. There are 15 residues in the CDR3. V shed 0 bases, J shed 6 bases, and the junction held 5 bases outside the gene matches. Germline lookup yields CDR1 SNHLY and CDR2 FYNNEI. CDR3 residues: CASSEARQGLQPQHF. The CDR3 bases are TGTGCCAGCAGTGAAGCCCGACAGGGCCTTCAGCCCCAGCATTTT.

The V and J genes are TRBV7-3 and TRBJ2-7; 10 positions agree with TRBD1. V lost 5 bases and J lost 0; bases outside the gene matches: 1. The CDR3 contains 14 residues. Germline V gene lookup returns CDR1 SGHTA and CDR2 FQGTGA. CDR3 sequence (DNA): TGTGCCAGCAGCCGGGACAGGGGCTCCTACGAGCAGTACTTC. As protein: CASSRDRGSYEQYF.

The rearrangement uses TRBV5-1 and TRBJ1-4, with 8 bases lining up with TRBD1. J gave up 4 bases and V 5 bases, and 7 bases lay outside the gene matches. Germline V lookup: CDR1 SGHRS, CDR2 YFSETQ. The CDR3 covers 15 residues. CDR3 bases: TGCGCCAGCAGTATGGGGACAGGACTTAATGAAAAACTGTTTTTT. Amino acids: CASSMGTGLNEKLFF.